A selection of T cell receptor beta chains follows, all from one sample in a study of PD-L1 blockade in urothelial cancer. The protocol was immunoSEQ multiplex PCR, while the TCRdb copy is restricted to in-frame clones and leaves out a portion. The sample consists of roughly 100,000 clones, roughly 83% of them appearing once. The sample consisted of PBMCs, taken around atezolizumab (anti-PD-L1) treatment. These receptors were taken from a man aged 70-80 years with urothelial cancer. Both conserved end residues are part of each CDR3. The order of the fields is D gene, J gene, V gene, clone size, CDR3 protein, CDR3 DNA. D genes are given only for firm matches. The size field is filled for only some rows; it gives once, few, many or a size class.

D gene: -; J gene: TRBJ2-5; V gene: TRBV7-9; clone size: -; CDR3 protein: CASSTPGEETQYF; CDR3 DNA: TGTGCCAGCAGCACGCCGGGAGAAGAGACCCAGTACTTC
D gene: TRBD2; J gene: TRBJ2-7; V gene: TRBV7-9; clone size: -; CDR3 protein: CASSFNSGSHEQYF; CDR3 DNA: TGTGCCAGCAGCTTTAATAGCGGGAGCCACGAGCAGTACTTC
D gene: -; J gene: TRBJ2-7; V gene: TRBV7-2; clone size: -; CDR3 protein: CASSFIATDTYEQYF; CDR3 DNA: TGTGCCAGCAGCTTTATTGCGACAGACACCTACGAGCAGTACTTC
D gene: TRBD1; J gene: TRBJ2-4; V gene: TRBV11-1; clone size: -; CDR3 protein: CASSLGGTGGPLAKNIQYF; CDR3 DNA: TGTGCCAGCAGCTTAGGCGGGACAGGGGGCCCCCTAGCCAAAAACATTCAGTACTTC
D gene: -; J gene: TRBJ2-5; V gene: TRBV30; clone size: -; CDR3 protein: CAWSKLDSQYF; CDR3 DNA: TGTGCCTGGAGTAAACTGGACAGCCAGTACTTC
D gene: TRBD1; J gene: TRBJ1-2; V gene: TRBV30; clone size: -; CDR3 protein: CAWSGGGGYGYTF; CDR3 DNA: TGTGCCTGGAGTGGAGGGGGCGGGTATGGCTACACCTTC
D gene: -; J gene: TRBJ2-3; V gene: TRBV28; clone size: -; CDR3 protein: CASSFLGQEKTDTQYF; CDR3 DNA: TGTGCCAGCAGTTTTTTAGGTCAGGAAAAAACAGATACGCAGTATTTT
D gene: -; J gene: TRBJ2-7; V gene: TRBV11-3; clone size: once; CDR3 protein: CASSPSRVSNEQYF; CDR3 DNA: TGTGCCAGCAGCCCCAGCCGGGTCTCCAACGAGCAGTACTTC
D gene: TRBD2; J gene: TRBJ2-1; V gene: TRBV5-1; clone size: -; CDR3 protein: CASSPLPGGSNEQFF; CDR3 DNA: TGCGCCAGCAGCCCCCTTCCAGGCGGGAGTAATGAGCAGTTCTTC
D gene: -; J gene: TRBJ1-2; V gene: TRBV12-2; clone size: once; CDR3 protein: CASRLPHPYRGRMGYGYTF; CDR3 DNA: TGTGCAAGTCGCTTACCTCACCCTTACAGGGGGCGAATGGGCTATGGCTACACCTTC
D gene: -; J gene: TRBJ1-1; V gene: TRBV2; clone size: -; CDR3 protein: CASSVTVKAFF; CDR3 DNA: TGTGCCAGCAGTGTGACAGTTAAAGCTTTCTTT
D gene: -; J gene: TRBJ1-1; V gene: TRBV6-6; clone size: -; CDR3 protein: CASSYSHSLNTEAFF; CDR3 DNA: TGTGCCAGCAGTTACTCGCACAGTTTGAACACTGAAGCTTTCTTT
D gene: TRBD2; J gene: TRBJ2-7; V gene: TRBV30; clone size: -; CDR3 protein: CAWTALRGGSSYEQYF; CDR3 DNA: TGTGCCTGGACCGCCCTCCGGGGGGGGTCATCCTACGAGCAGTACTTC
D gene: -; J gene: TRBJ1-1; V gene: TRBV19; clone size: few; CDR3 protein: CASSSTGIPNTEAFF; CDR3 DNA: TGTGCCAGTAGTTCCACGGGGATACCGAACACTGAAGCTTTCTTT
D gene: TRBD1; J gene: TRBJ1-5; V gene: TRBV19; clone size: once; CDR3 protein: CASSPLRDRGRDQPQHF; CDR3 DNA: TGTGCCAGTTCGCCACTCCGGGACAGGGGAAGGGATCAGCCCCAGCATTTT
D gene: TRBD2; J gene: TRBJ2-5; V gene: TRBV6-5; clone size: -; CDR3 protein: CASRRDYPRETQYF; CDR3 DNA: TGTGCCAGCCGCCGGGACTACCCTAGAGAGACCCAGTACTTC
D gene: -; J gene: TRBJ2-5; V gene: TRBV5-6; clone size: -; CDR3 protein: CASSFGRGSQETQYF; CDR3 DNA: TGTGCCAGCAGCTTTGGGCGGGGATCTCAAGAGACCCAGTACTTC
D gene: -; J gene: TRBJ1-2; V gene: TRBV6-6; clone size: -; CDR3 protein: CASSDPALANYGYTF; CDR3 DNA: TGTGCCAGCAGCGACCCAGCCCTAGCTAACTATGGCTACACCTTC
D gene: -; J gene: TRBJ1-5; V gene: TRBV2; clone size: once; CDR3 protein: CASSELGRDSNQPQHF; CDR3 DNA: TGTGCCAGCAGTGAGCTTGGGCGGGACAGCAATCAGCCCCAGCATTTT
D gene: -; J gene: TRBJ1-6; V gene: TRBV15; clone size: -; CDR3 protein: CATSRDYRVDSPLHF; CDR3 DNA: TGTGCCACCAGCAGAGACTACAGGGTCGATTCACCCCTCCACTTT
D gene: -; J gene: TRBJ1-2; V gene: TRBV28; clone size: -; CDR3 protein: CASVSWVANYGYTF; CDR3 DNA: TGTGCCAGCGTGAGCTGGGTAGCGAACTATGGCTACACCTTC
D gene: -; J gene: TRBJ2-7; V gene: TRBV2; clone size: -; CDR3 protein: CASSGPGSYEQYF; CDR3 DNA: TGTGCCAGCAGTGGTCCAGGATCCTACGAGCAGTACTTC
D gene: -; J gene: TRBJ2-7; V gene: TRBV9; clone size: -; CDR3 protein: CASSSSPGLRSDEQYF; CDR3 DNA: TGTGCCAGCAGCTCATCGCCGGGACTCAGGTCGGACGAGCAGTACTTC
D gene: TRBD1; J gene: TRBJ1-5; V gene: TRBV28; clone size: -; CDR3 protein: CASSPLFVLRDSSNQPQHF; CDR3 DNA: TGTGCCAGCAGTCCCCTTTTTGTGCTCCGGGACAGCAGCAATCAGCCCCAGCATTTT
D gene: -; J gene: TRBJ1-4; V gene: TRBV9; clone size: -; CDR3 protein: CASSVGRGLANEKLFF; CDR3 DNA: TGTGCCAGCAGCGTGGGCAGGGGTTTGGCTAATGAAAAACTGTTTTTT
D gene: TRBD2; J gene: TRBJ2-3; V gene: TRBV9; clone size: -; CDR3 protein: CASSAPSGVTYTQYF; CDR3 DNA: TGTGCCAGCAGCGCTCCTAGCGGGGTCACGTATACGCAGTATTTT
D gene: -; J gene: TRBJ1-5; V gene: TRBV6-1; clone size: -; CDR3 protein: CASSELGGQLNQPQHF; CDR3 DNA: TGTGCCAGCAGTGAATTAGGGGGACAACTTAATCAGCCCCAGCATTTT
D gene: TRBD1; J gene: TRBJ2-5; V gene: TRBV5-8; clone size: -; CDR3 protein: CASSPFGTGRETQYF; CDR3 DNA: TGTGCCAGCAGCCCGTTCGGGACAGGGAGAGAGACCCAGTACTTC
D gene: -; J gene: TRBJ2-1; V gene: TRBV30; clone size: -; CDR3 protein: CAWSRSSGEQFF; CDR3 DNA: TGTGCCTGGAGTAGGTCGTCAGGTGAGCAGTTCTTC
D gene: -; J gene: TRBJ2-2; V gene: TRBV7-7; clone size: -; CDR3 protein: CASSSSTANTGELFF; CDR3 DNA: TGTGCCAGCAGCTCGTCTACAGCGAACACCGGGGAGCTGTTTTTT
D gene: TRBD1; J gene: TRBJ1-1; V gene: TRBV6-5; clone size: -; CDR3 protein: CASSYSDRHDTEAFF; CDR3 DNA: TGTGCCAGCAGTTATTCGGACAGGCACGACACTGAAGCTTTCTTT
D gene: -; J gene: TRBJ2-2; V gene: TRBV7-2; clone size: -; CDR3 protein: CASSHAAGNTGELFF; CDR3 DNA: TGTGCCAGCAGCCATGCGGCGGGCAACACCGGGGAGCTGTTTTTT